The clone carrying this TCR beta chain showed up just once. This record belongs to a study of blood T cell repertoires in COVID-19. At the level of the study: Some COVID-19 samples were acute and others convalescent; all came from the United States, Italy and Spain. PBMCs, B-cell-depleted T cells, or T cells provided the cDNA or gDNA that made up the material.

Sequencing used immunoSEQ multiplex PCR; TCRdb keeps in-frame clones, though not all of them. The sample has approximately 120,000 clones, more than 80% seen once; the top ten hold roughly 4%. V was shortened by 3 bases and J by 10 bases, with 22 bases between the two germline ends. The CDR3 runs to 15 residues. Germline CDR1 reads DFQATT; CDR2 reads SNEGSKA (reference sequence). The specimen was peripheral blood. This rearrangement joins TRBV20-1 to TRBJ2-1, with TRBD1 as a possible D gene (5 bases). This sequence was found in a human donor in a cohort sampled during active COVID-19. The CDR3 nucleotides are TGCAGTGCTAGTCAACAGGCAGGGCTTAAGATGGAGCAGTTCTTC. Protein: CSASQQAGLKMEQFF.